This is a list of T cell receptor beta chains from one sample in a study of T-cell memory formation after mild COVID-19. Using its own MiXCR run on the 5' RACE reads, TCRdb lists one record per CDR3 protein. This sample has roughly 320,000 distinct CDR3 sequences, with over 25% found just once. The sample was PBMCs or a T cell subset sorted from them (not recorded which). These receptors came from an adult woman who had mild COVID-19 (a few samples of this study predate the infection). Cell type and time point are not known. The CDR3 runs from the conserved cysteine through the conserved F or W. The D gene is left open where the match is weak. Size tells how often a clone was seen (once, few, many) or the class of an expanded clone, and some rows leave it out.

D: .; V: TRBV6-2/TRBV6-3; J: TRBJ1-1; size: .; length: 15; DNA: TGTGCCAGCACCTACGGACGGCTAGGGATCACTGAAGCTTTCTTT; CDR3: CASTYGRLGITEAFF
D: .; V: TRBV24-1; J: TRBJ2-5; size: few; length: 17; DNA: TGTGCCACCGTGGTTCGGAGGGGGGCTAGCGACACAGAGACCCAGTACTTC; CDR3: CATVVRRGASDTETQYF
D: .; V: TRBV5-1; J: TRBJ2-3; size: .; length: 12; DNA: TGCGCCAGCAGCCAGGGGGGGACCCCGCAGTATTTT; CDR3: CASSQGGTPQYF
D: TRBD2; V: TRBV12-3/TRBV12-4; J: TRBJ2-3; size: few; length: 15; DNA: TGTGCCTCCGAGGGACTAGCGGGGGGTCCCTTGACGCAGTATTTT; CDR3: CASEGLAGGPLTQYF
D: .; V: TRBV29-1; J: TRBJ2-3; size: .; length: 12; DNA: TGCAGCGTTGGGAGGGAGACAGATACGCAGTATTTT; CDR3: CSVGRETDTQYF
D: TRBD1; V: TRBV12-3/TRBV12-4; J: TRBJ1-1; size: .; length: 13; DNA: TGTGCCAGCAGCACTACAGGGGGCACTGAAGCTTTCTTT; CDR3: CASSTTGGTEAFF
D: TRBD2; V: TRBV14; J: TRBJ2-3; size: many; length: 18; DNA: TGTGCCAGCAGCCAAGATTTCTTCGGGAGGGGGATGACAGATACGCAGTATTTT; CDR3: CASSQDFFGRGMTDTQYF
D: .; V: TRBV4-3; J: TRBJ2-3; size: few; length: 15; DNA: TGCGCCAGCAGCCAAGGAACTTTCTTCACAGATACGCAGTATTTT; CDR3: CASSQGTFFTDTQYF
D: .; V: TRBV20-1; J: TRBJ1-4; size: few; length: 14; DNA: TGCAGTGCTAGGCAGACATCGGGGCGGGAAAAACTGTTTTTT; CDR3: CSARQTSGREKLFF
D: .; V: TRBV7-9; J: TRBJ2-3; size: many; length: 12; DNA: TGTGCCAGCAGCTTCCAGGGGGATACGCAGTATTTT; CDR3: CASSFQGDTQYF
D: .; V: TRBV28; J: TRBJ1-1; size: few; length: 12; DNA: TGTGCCAGCAGTTTACTCGAACGGCAGGCTTTCTTT; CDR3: CASSLLERQAFF
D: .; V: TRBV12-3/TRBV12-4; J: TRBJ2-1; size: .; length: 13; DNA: TGTGCCAGCAGGACCAGTTGGGGGAATGAGCAGTTCTTC; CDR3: CASRTSWGNEQFF
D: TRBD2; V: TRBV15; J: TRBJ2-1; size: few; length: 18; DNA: TGTGCCACCAGCAGAGGGGGGACTAGCGGGCCCTCGGGAAATGAGCAGTTCTTC; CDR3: CATSRGGTSGPSGNEQFF
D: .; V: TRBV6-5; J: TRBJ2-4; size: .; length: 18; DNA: TGTGCCAGCAGTTACTCGAAACGGGGGATGATAGCCAAAAACATTCAGTACTTC; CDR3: CASSYSKRGMIAKNIQYF
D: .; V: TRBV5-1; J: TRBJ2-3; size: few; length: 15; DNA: TGCGCCAGCAGCTTGGCCGGCGAGTCCGGGAGTACGCAGTATTTT; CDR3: CASSLAGESGSTQYF
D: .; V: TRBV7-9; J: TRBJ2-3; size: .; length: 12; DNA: TGTGCCAGCAGACCTGGGGTGGATACGCAGTATTTT; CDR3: CASRPGVDTQYF
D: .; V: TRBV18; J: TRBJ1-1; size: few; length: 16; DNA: TGTGCCAGCTCACCGCAACCGAGGACCCTGGGTCCTGAAGCTTTCTTT; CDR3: CASSPQPRTLGPEAFF
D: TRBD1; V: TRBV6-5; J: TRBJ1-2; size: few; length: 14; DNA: TGTGCCAGCAGGGTCGGGACAGCTCTATATGGCTACACCTTC; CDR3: CASRVGTALYGYTF
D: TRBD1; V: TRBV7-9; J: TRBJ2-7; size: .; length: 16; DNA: TGTGCCAGCAGCTCCCCGGCCGGACAGGTCTCCTACGAGCAGTACTTC; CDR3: CASSSPAGQVSYEQYF
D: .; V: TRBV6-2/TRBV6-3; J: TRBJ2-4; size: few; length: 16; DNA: TGTGCCAGCAGCCGAGCCCTAGATTTTCAATACAACATTCAGTACTTC; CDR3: CASSRALDFQYNIQYF
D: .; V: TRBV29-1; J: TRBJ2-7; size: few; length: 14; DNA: TGCAGCGTTCGCTCCGGGATTCCGGGGGACGAGCAGTACTTC; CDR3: CSVRSGIPGDEQYF
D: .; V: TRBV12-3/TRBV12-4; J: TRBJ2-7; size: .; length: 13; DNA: TGTGCCAGCAGTTTTATGGGCACGGGGGAGCAGTACTTC; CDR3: CASSFMGTGEQYF
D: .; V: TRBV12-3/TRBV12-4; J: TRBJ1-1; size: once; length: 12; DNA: TGTGCCAGCAGTTTATCTTTGACTGAAGCTTTCTTT; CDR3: CASSLSLTEAFF
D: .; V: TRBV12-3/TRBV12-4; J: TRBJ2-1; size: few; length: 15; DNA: TGTGCCAGCAGTTCCCCCCTTTTGCTTTGGAATGAGCAGTTCTTC; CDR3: CASSSPLLLWNEQFF
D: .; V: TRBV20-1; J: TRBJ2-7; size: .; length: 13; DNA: TGCAGTGCTAGACTGCCCGCAGCCTACGAGCAGTACTTC; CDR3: CSARLPAAYEQYF
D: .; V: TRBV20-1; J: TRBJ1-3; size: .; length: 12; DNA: TGCAGTGCTCCCGGATCCGGAAACACCATATATTTT; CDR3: CSAPGSGNTIYF
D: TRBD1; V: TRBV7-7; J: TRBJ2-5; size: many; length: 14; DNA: TGTGCTAGCAGCCCCACTGGGACAGGAGAGACCCAGTACTTC; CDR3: CASSPTGTGETQYF
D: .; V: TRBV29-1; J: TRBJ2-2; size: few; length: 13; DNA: TGCAGCGTTGTAGCGATTAACACCGGGGAGCTGTTTTTT; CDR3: CSVVAINTGELFF
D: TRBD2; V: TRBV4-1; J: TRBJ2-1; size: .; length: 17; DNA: TGCGCCAGCAGCCAATCCCTAGCGGGGGGTTCCTACAATGAGCAGTTCTTC; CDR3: CASSQSLAGGSYNEQFF
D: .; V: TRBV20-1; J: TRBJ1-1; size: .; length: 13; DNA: TGCAGTGCTGAGCCCTACAAGGCCACTGAAGCTTTCTTT; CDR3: CSAEPYKATEAFF
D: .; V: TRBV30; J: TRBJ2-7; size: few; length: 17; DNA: TGTGCCTGGAGTGCCGGGACACCCTCCGGAGTCTACCACGAGCAGTACTTC; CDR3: CAWSAGTPSGVYHEQYF
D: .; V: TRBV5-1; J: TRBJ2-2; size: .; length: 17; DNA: TGCGCCAGCAGCCCACAGGAGGGGGCGAGGTACACCGGGGAGCTGTTTTTT; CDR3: CASSPQEGARYTGELFF
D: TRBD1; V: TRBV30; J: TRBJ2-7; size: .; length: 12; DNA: TGTGCCTGTATGGACAGGGATTACGAGCAGTACTTC; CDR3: CACMDRDYEQYF
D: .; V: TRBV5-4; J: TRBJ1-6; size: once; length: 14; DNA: TGTGCCAGCAGCTTGGTTGGGGGTAATTCACCCCTCCACTTT; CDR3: CASSLVGGNSPLHF
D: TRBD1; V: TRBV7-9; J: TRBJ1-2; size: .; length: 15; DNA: TGTGCCAGCAGACCATCGGGACAGGGAGGCGCTGGCTACACCTTC; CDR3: CASRPSGQGGAGYTF
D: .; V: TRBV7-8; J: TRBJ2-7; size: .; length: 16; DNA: TGTGCCAGCAGCTTAGCGTTATCGGGTAAAGCCGGCGAGCAGTACTTC; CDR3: CASSLALSGKAGEQYF
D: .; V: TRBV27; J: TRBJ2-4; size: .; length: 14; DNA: TGTGCCAGCAGCCTCGAGATAAAGCGGCCGATTCAGTACTTC; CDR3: CASSLEIKRPIQYF
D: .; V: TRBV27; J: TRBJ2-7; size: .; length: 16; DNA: TGTGCCAGCAGTAACATTGGACAGTTCAACACCTACGAGCAGTACTTC; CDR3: CASSNIGQFNTYEQYF
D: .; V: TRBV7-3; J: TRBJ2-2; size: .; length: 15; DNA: TGTGCCAGCAGCTTATCAGTCTGGGACACCGGGGAGCTGTTTTTT; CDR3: CASSLSVWDTGELFF
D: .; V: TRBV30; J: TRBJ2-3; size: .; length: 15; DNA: TGTGCCTGGAATGTAGGACAGTTAAGCACAGATACGCAGTATTTT; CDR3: CAWNVGQLSTDTQYF
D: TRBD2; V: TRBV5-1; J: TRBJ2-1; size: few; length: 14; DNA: TGCGCCAGCAGCTCCTCGGGGGGGTGGAATGAGCAGTTCTTC; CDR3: CASSSSGGWNEQFF
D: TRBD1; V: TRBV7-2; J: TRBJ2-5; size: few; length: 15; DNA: TGTGCCAGCAGCTTAACAGGGGCCCTCGGAGAGACCCAGTACTTC; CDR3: CASSLTGALGETQYF
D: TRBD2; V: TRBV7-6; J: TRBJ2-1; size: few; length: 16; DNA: TGTGCCAGCAGCTTACGGCTAGCGGGAGTCTGGGATGAGCAGTTCTTC; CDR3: CASSLRLAGVWDEQFF
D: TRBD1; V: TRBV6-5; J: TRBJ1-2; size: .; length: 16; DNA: TGTGCCAGCAGTTCCGTCCCGGGACAGGGGAGATATGGCTACACCTTC; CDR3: CASSSVPGQGRYGYTF
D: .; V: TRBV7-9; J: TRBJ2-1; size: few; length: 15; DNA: TGTGCCAGCATCAGGGACCCTGGCTCCTACAATGAGCAGTTCTTC; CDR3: CASIRDPGSYNEQFF
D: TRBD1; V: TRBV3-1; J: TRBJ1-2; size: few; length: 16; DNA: TGTGCCAGCAGCTACACCACGGGACAGATGATCTATGGCTACACCTTC; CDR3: CASSYTTGQMIYGYTF
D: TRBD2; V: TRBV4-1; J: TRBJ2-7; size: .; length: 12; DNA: TGCGCCAGCAGCCAACCGGGGGGCGAGCAGTACTTC; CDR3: CASSQPGGEQYF
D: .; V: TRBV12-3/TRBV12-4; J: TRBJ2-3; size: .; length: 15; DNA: TGTGCCAGCAGTTACTGGGGGAACCCCACAGATACGCAGTATTTT; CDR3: CASSYWGNPTDTQYF
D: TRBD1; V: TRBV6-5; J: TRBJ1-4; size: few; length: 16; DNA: TGTGCCAGCAGTTACCACCCCCACAGGGGGAATGAAAAACTGTTTTTT; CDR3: CASSYHPHRGNEKLFF
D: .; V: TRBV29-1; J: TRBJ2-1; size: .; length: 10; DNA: TGCAGCGTTGTAGGAGGTGAGCAGTTCTTC; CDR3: CSVVGGEQFF
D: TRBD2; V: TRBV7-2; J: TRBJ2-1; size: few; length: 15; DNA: TGTGCCAGCAGCTTCACTAGCGGGGGTTACAATGAGCAGTTCTTC; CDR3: CASSFTSGGYNEQFF
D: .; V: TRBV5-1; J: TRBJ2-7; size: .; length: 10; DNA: TGCGCCAGCGAGGTCTACGAGCAGTACTTC; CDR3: CASEVYEQYF
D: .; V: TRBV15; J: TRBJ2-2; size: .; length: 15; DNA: TGTGCCACCAGCAGCCGACTAGGGGGCACCGGGGAGCTGTTTTTT; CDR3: CATSSRLGGTGELFF
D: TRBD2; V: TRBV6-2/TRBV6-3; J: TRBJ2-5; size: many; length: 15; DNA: TGTGCCAGCAGCCAGCGGGGGGAACCACGTGAGACCCAGTACTTC; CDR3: CASSQRGEPRETQYF
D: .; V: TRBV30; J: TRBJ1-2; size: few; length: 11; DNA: TGTGCCTCACTCGGAGGGCATGGCTACACCTTC; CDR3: CASLGGHGYTF
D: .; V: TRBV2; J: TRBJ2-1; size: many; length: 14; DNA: TGTGCCAGCAGTGAATCGGCCCTTGTAAATGAGCAGTTCTTC; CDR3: CASSESALVNEQFF
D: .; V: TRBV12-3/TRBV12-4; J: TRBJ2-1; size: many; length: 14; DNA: TGTGCCAGCAGCTTTCAGCACTCTGGCAATGAGCAGTTCTTC; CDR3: CASSFQHSGNEQFF
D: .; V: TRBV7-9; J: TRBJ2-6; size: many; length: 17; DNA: TGTGCCAGCAGCCCCGGGATCTCGAGCTCTGGGGCCAACGTCCTGACTTTC; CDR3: CASSPGISSSGANVLTF
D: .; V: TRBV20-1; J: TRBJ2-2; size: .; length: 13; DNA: TGCAGTGCTAGAAGTACGGGCACCGGGGAGCTGTTTTTT; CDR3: CSARSTGTGELFF